The clone carrying this T cell receptor beta chain was recorded only once. Its antigen is undetermined. Each patient experienced a relapse that followed autologous stem cell transplantation, and brentuximab vedotin exposure varied. This table comes from immunoSEQ multiplex PCR, and its TCRdb copy is limited to in-frame clones, with some not included. The table includes 100,000 to 130,000 clones, about 89% detected once. The data are from a study of PD-1 blockade in classical Hodgkin lymphoma. The study, taken as a whole, reports: Exclusion was applied to patients who started nivolumab under 1 year after ASCT. Relapsed/refractory patients reportedly had the lowest baseline TCR diversity, below newly diagnosed patients, who were below healthy donors. Patients with a complete response exhibited baseline diversity comparable to newly diagnosed patients. Compared with baseline, CD4+ but not CD8+ TCR diversity had risen significantly by C4D1.

Material: peripheral blood mononuclear cells (PBMCs), obtained before the second cycle of nivolumab. This TCR derives from a human donor with classical Hodgkin lymphoma.

The CDR3 region is CASSFRSGNSPLHF. DNA for the CDR3: TGCGCCAGCAGCTTTCGATCAGGCAATTCACCCCTCCACTTT. The V gene is TRBV5-1, the J gene TRBJ1-6; D not certain. This CDR3 region has 14 residues. V lost 2 bases and J 7 bases, leaving 10 bases between the germline ends. The V gene's germline CDR1 is SGHRS and CDR2 YFSETQ.